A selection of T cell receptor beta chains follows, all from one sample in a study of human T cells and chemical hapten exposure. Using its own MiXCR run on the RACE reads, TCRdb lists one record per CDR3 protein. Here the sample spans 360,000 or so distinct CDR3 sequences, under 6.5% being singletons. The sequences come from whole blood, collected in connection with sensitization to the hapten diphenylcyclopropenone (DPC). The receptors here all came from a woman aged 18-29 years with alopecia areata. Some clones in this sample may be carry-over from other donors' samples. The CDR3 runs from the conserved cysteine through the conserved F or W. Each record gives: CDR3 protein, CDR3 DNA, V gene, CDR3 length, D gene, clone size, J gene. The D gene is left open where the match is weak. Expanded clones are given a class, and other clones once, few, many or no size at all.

cdr3_aa: CASSLALISDYEQYF; cdr3_nt: TGTGCCAGCAGCTTGGCCCTTATCTCGGACTACGAGCAGTACTTC; v_call: TRBV5-6; cdr3_length: 15; d_call: .; clone_size: .; j_call: TRBJ2-7
cdr3_aa: CASSLVGQGGLAFF; cdr3_nt: TGTGCCAGCAGCTTAGTCGGACAGGGTGGTTTGGCTTTCTTT; v_call: TRBV7-2; cdr3_length: 14; d_call: TRBD1; clone_size: many; j_call: TRBJ1-1
cdr3_aa: CASSQVGTAYSNQPQHF; cdr3_nt: TGTGCCAGCAGCCAAGTCGGGACGGCCTATAGCAATCAGCCCCAGCATTTT; v_call: TRBV4-2; cdr3_length: 17; d_call: .; clone_size: .; j_call: TRBJ1-5
cdr3_aa: CASSSGQGSSPLHF; cdr3_nt: TGTGCCAGCAGCAGCGGACAGGGAAGTTCACCCCTCCACTTT; v_call: TRBV11-1; cdr3_length: 14; d_call: TRBD1; clone_size: many; j_call: TRBJ1-6
cdr3_aa: CASSLGTRGPNTEAFF; cdr3_nt: TGTGCCAGCAGCTTAGGGACCCGGGGCCCGAACACTGAAGCTTTCTTT; v_call: TRBV7-2; cdr3_length: 16; d_call: .; clone_size: many; j_call: TRBJ1-1
cdr3_aa: CASLTQGDETQYF; cdr3_nt: TGTGCCAGCCTGACCCAAGGGGACGAGACCCAGTACTTC; v_call: TRBV25-1; cdr3_length: 13; d_call: .; clone_size: .; j_call: TRBJ2-5
cdr3_aa: CASTTEGTEAFF; cdr3_nt: TGTGCCAGCACCACTGAAGGCACTGAAGCTTTCTTT; v_call: TRBV5-4; cdr3_length: 12; d_call: .; clone_size: .; j_call: TRBJ1-1
cdr3_aa: CASSLLTGANVLTF; cdr3_nt: TGTGCCAGCAGCCTACTAACTGGGGCCAACGTCCTGACTTTC; v_call: TRBV7-2; cdr3_length: 14; d_call: .; clone_size: .; j_call: TRBJ2-6
cdr3_aa: CASSSSAVIYEKLFF; cdr3_nt: TGTGCCAGCAGCTCAAGCGCTGTCATTTATGAAAAACTGTTTTTT; v_call: TRBV3-1; cdr3_length: 15; d_call: .; clone_size: .; j_call: TRBJ1-4
cdr3_aa: CASSPDPGAVTEAFF; cdr3_nt: TGTGCCAGCAGCCCCGACCCGGGGGCGGTCACTGAAGCTTTCTTT; v_call: TRBV7-8; cdr3_length: 15; d_call: .; clone_size: many; j_call: TRBJ1-1
cdr3_aa: CASSRAGTPMGSTDTQYF; cdr3_nt: TGTGCCAGCTCACGGGCCGGGACACCGATGGGAAGCACAGATACGCAGTATTTT; v_call: TRBV18; cdr3_length: 18; d_call: .; clone_size: many; j_call: TRBJ2-3
cdr3_aa: CASSSWSGYTF; cdr3_nt: TGTGCCAGCAGTTCCTGGTCGGGCTACACCTTC; v_call: TRBV6-6; cdr3_length: 11; d_call: .; clone_size: .; j_call: TRBJ1-2
cdr3_aa: CASSQDLVRQLNTEAFF; cdr3_nt: TGCGCCAGCAGCCAAGATTTGGTGCGGCAGTTGAACACTGAAGCTTTCTTT; v_call: TRBV4-3; cdr3_length: 17; d_call: .; clone_size: .; j_call: TRBJ1-1
cdr3_aa: CISVPEAHRQGSGNTIYF; cdr3_nt: .; v_call: TRBV7-5; cdr3_length: 18; d_call: .; clone_size: .; j_call: TRBJ1-3
cdr3_aa: CASTPGGPPEQFF; cdr3_nt: TGTGCCAGCACCCCGGGGGGGCCACCTGAGCAGTTCTTC; v_call: TRBV12-3/TRBV12-4; cdr3_length: 13; d_call: TRBD2; clone_size: few; j_call: TRBJ2-1
cdr3_aa: CASSPDRGTNQPQHF; cdr3_nt: TGTGCCAGCAGCCCAGACAGGGGAACCAATCAGCCCCAGCATTTT; v_call: TRBV11-2; cdr3_length: 15; d_call: TRBD1; clone_size: many; j_call: TRBJ1-5
cdr3_aa: CASSLLGNTDTQYF; cdr3_nt: TGCGCCAGCAGCCTGCTGGGGAATACAGATACGCAGTATTTT; v_call: TRBV5-1; cdr3_length: 14; d_call: .; clone_size: few; j_call: TRBJ2-3
cdr3_aa: CSAREETEAFF; cdr3_nt: TGCAGTGCTAGAGAGGAGACTGAAGCTTTCTTT; v_call: TRBV20-1; cdr3_length: 11; d_call: .; clone_size: many; j_call: TRBJ1-1
cdr3_aa: CASSWRTVQPQHF; cdr3_nt: TGTGCCAGCAGCTGGAGGACAGTCCAGCCCCAGCATTTT; v_call: TRBV5-5; cdr3_length: 13; d_call: .; clone_size: many; j_call: TRBJ1-5
cdr3_aa: CASSIQGSEAFF; cdr3_nt: TGTGCCAGCAGTATACAGGGTTCTGAAGCTTTCTTT; v_call: TRBV6-5; cdr3_length: 12; d_call: .; clone_size: many; j_call: TRBJ1-1
cdr3_aa: CASSVSGTRGETQYF; cdr3_nt: TGTGCCAGCAGCGTTTCCGGGACCCGAGGAGAGACCCAGTACTTC; v_call: TRBV9; cdr3_length: 15; d_call: .; clone_size: .; j_call: TRBJ2-5
cdr3_aa: CASSSSFYSGNTIYF; cdr3_nt: TGTGCCAGCAGTTCCTCGTTCTACTCTGGAAACACCATATATTTT; v_call: TRBV6-5; cdr3_length: 15; d_call: .; clone_size: many; j_call: TRBJ1-3
cdr3_aa: CASSQGSRDTGELFF; cdr3_nt: TGTGCCAGCAGCCAAGGAAGCAGGGACACCGGGGAGCTGTTTTTT; v_call: TRBV3-1; cdr3_length: 15; d_call: .; clone_size: .; j_call: TRBJ2-2
cdr3_aa: CASSLGGLPNEKLFF; cdr3_nt: TGTGCCAGCAGCTTAGGCGGACTACCTAATGAAAAACTGTTTTTT; v_call: TRBV13; cdr3_length: 15; d_call: .; clone_size: many; j_call: TRBJ1-4
cdr3_aa: CSAPVGTGGLDGYTF; cdr3_nt: TGCAGTGCCCCGGTGGGGACAGGGGGGTTAGATGGCTACACCTTC; v_call: TRBV20-1; cdr3_length: 15; d_call: TRBD1; clone_size: many; j_call: TRBJ1-2
cdr3_aa: CASSPALWTGVNTGELFF; cdr3_nt: TGTGCCAGCAGTCCGGCTCTGTGGACAGGAGTTAACACCGGGGAGCTGTTTTTT; v_call: TRBV6-1; cdr3_length: 18; d_call: TRBD1; clone_size: .; j_call: TRBJ2-2
cdr3_aa: CASSLEPQASTDTQYF; cdr3_nt: TGTGCCAGCAGCCTGGAGCCACAGGCTAGCACAGATACGCAGTATTTT; v_call: TRBV4-2; cdr3_length: 16; d_call: .; clone_size: .; j_call: TRBJ2-3
cdr3_aa: CASSSQPDRSYGYTF; cdr3_nt: TGTGCCAGCAGCTCACAGCCTGACAGATCGTATGGCTACACCTTC; v_call: TRBV7-8; cdr3_length: 15; d_call: .; clone_size: .; j_call: TRBJ1-2
cdr3_aa: CAGQRETSNTEAFF; cdr3_nt: TGTGCCGGCCAGAGGGAAACCTCGAACACTGAAGCTTTCTTT; v_call: TRBV2; cdr3_length: 14; d_call: .; clone_size: few; j_call: TRBJ1-1
cdr3_aa: CASSKWADSYEQYF; cdr3_nt: TGTGCCAGCAGCAAATGGGCAGACTCCTACGAGCAGTACTTC; v_call: TRBV21-1; cdr3_length: 14; d_call: .; clone_size: few; j_call: TRBJ2-7
cdr3_aa: CASSYEGAWAAFF; cdr3_nt: TGTGCCAGCAGTTACGAGGGGGCATGGGCAGCTTTCTTT; v_call: TRBV6-2/TRBV6-3; cdr3_length: 13; d_call: TRBD1; clone_size: few; j_call: TRBJ1-1
cdr3_aa: CASSSRSPDTQYF; cdr3_nt: TGTGCCAGCAGCTCCCGGTCCCCAGATACGCAGTATTTT; v_call: TRBV7-2; cdr3_length: 13; d_call: .; clone_size: .; j_call: TRBJ2-3
cdr3_aa: CSVQNRSYGYTF; cdr3_nt: TGCAGCGTCCAAAACAGGAGCTATGGCTACACCTTC; v_call: TRBV29-1; cdr3_length: 12; d_call: .; clone_size: many; j_call: TRBJ1-2
cdr3_aa: CASSFPAGGYTF; cdr3_nt: TGTGCCAGCAGTTTCCCCGCCGGGGGCTACACCTTC; v_call: TRBV12-3/TRBV12-4; cdr3_length: 12; d_call: .; clone_size: many; j_call: TRBJ1-2
cdr3_aa: CASRGTSGSDEQFF; cdr3_nt: TGCGCCAGCAGGGGGACTAGCGGTTCGGATGAGCAGTTCTTC; v_call: TRBV5-1; cdr3_length: 14; d_call: TRBD2; clone_size: .; j_call: TRBJ2-1
cdr3_aa: CASSYSRTTSVVETQYF; cdr3_nt: TGTGCCAGCAGTTACTCGAGGACCACCTCGGTAGTGGAGACCCAGTACTTC; v_call: TRBV6-5; cdr3_length: 17; d_call: .; clone_size: .; j_call: TRBJ2-5
cdr3_aa: CASSSPTGSQETQYF; cdr3_nt: TGTGCCAGCAGCTCCCCGACTGGCAGTCAAGAGACCCAGTACTTC; v_call: TRBV5-4; cdr3_length: 15; d_call: .; clone_size: .; j_call: TRBJ2-5
cdr3_aa: CATSRDSRYTGELFF; cdr3_nt: TGTGCCACCAGCAGAGATTCCAGGTACACCGGGGAGCTGTTTTTT; v_call: TRBV15; cdr3_length: 15; d_call: .; clone_size: .; j_call: TRBJ2-2
cdr3_aa: CASSQDGSPLGNSPLHF; cdr3_nt: TGCGCCAGCAGCCAAGACGGTTCCCCCTTAGGAAATTCACCCCTCCACTTT; v_call: TRBV4-3; cdr3_length: 17; d_call: .; clone_size: few; j_call: TRBJ1-6
cdr3_aa: CASSATSGGPISYEQYF; cdr3_nt: TGTGCCAGCAGCGCGACTAGCGGGGGTCCTATCTCCTACGAGCAGTACTTC; v_call: TRBV7-8; cdr3_length: 17; d_call: TRBD2; clone_size: many; j_call: TRBJ2-7
cdr3_aa: CASYLTGTGVSAEAFF; cdr3_nt: TGCGCCAGCTACCTCACCGGGACAGGGGTATCGGCTGAAGCTTTCTTT; v_call: TRBV5-1; cdr3_length: 16; d_call: TRBD1; clone_size: few; j_call: TRBJ1-1
cdr3_aa: CASSQDVLRKRGATDTQYF; cdr3_nt: TGTGCCAGCAGCCAAGATGTTTTGCGGAAGCGGGGGGCTACAGATACGCAGTATTTT; v_call: TRBV3-1; cdr3_length: 19; d_call: TRBD2; clone_size: many; j_call: TRBJ2-3
cdr3_aa: CASSSYRVTEAFF; cdr3_nt: TGTGCCAGCAGCTCATACAGGGTAACTGAAGCTTTCTTT; v_call: TRBV7-2; cdr3_length: 13; d_call: .; clone_size: many; j_call: TRBJ1-1
cdr3_aa: CASSSSLAIAKNIQYF; cdr3_nt: TGTGCCAGCAGTTCGTCACTAGCAATAGCCAAAAACATTCAGTACTTC; v_call: TRBV28; cdr3_length: 16; d_call: .; clone_size: few; j_call: TRBJ2-4
cdr3_aa: CASSEAGELASGTDTQYF; cdr3_nt: TGTGCCAGCAGTGAAGCGGGGGAATTGGCTAGCGGGACAGATACGCAGTATTTT; v_call: TRBV6-1; cdr3_length: 18; d_call: TRBD2; clone_size: .; j_call: TRBJ2-3
cdr3_aa: CSVRGRSGWMNTEAFF; cdr3_nt: TGCAGTGTAAGAGGTCGGTCCGGATGGATGAACACTGAAGCTTTCTTT; v_call: TRBV20-1; cdr3_length: 16; d_call: .; clone_size: many; j_call: TRBJ1-1
cdr3_aa: CSAIPPGPYYGYTF; cdr3_nt: TGCAGTGCTATCCCTCCGGGACCTTACTATGGCTACACCTTC; v_call: TRBV20-1; cdr3_length: 14; d_call: .; clone_size: few; j_call: TRBJ1-2
cdr3_aa: CASSLTGLADNEQFF; cdr3_nt: TGTGCCAGCAGCTTAACGGGACTAGCGGACAATGAGCAGTTCTTC; v_call: TRBV7-3; cdr3_length: 15; d_call: TRBD2; clone_size: .; j_call: TRBJ2-1
cdr3_aa: CATSRDKGPGQPQHF; cdr3_nt: TGTGCCACCAGCAGAGATAAAGGGCCCGGGCAGCCCCAGCATTTT; v_call: TRBV15; cdr3_length: 15; d_call: .; clone_size: many; j_call: TRBJ1-5
cdr3_aa: CAISESIRDRGSNYGYTF; cdr3_nt: TGTGCCATCAGTGAGTCGATCCGGGACAGGGGATCCAACTATGGCTACACCTTC; v_call: TRBV10-3; cdr3_length: 18; d_call: TRBD1; clone_size: many; j_call: TRBJ1-2
cdr3_aa: CSVKDRGQGQPQHF; cdr3_nt: TGCAGCGTTAAGGACAGGGGGCAGGGTCAGCCCCAGCATTTT; v_call: TRBV29-1; cdr3_length: 14; d_call: TRBD1; clone_size: many; j_call: TRBJ1-5
cdr3_aa: CSVNRGGDSYNEQFF; cdr3_nt: TGCAGCGTTAACCGGGGGGGAGACTCCTACAATGAGCAGTTCTTC; v_call: TRBV29-1; cdr3_length: 15; d_call: TRBD2; clone_size: .; j_call: TRBJ2-1
cdr3_aa: CASSLTPAQNTEAFF; cdr3_nt: TGTGCCAGCAGCTTAACCCCCGCCCAGAACACTGAAGCTTTCTTT; v_call: TRBV13; cdr3_length: 15; d_call: .; clone_size: many; j_call: TRBJ1-1
cdr3_aa: CASSQVSPDTQYF; cdr3_nt: TGTGCCAGCAGCCAAGTCTCGCCAGATACGCAGTATTTT; v_call: TRBV3-1; cdr3_length: 13; d_call: .; clone_size: few; j_call: TRBJ2-3
cdr3_aa: CASSPQVRGQGRGGGEKLFF; cdr3_nt: TGTGCCAGCAGCCCCCAAGTTCGGGGACAGGGGAGAGGGGGAGGTGAAAAACTGTTTTTT; v_call: TRBV7-2; cdr3_length: 20; d_call: TRBD1; clone_size: many; j_call: TRBJ1-4